The 10 T cell receptor beta chains below all came from one sample that was sequenced in a study of technical replicates of blood from a few donors. Using immunoSEQ multiplex PCR, the repertoire was profiled, and TCRdb retains in-frame clones only, with some absent. This sample has over 70,000 clones, with roughly 92% found just once. Sequencing input: T cells isolated from PBMCs. All receptors come from a human donor in good health.

The V gene is TRBV4-3, the J gene TRBJ2-2; 7 nucleotides match TRBD1. The CDR3 extends over 17 amino acids. Germline V CDR1 and CDR2: LGHNA, YSLEER. The V segment lost 3 bases and the J segment 2 bases; nucleotides outside the gene matches: 9. CDR3 protein: CASSHHPGTDNTGELFF. Here the CDR3 DNA reads TGCGCCAGCAGCCATCACCCGGGGACAGACAACACCGGGGAGCTGTTTTTT.

The V call is TRBV2, the J call TRBJ2-5; D might be TRBD2 (5 bases). There are 12 residues in the CDR3. Per the germline V gene, CDR1 is SNHLY and CDR2 is FYNNEI. V was cut by 7 bases and J by 3 bases, with 9 bases left in between. CDR3 bases: TGTGCCAGCACCCTGAGGGAAGAGACCCAGTACTTC. This codes for CASTLREETQYF.

The chain recombines TRBV5-4 with TRBJ2-5; the D is unclear. Germline CDR1 and CDR2: SGHNT and YYREEE (reference sequence). Between the trimmed V and J ends, which lost 0 bases and 9 bases, there was a span of 12 bases. The CDR3 loop spans 13 amino acids. DNA for the CDR3: TGTGCCAGCAGCTTGGAAGATGCTTGGCCCCAGTACTTC. It is translated as CASSLEDAWPQYF.

The rearrangement uses TRBV7-2 and TRBJ1-2; D is unclear. V was cut by 5 bases and J by 5 bases, with 21 bases left in between. CDR1 and CDR2 (germline): SGHTA, FQGNSA. This CDR3 contains 16 residues. Here the CDR3 DNA reads TGTGCCAGCAGCCTCGTATTGAGGAACCCCCGATATGGCTACACCTTC. Encoded protein: CASSLVLRNPRYGYTF.

This clone was seen a few times. The chain couples TRBV7-2 to TRBJ1-4; weak D call: TRBD1 (6 bases). Trimming pared 6 bases from V and 3 bases from J, leaving 14 bases between. Germline lookup yields CDR1 SGHTA and CDR2 FQGNSA. The CDR3 has 15 residues. The CDR3 sequence: CASRQRDTSNEKLFF. DNA of the CDR3: TGTGCCAGCAGGCAACGGGACACCTCTAATGAAAAACTGTTTTTT.

The gene calls are TRBV30 and TRBJ1-3; a possible D gene is TRBD1 (6 bases). Trimming removed 2 bases from V and 0 bases from J, with 8 bases in between. Germline CDR1 is GTSNPN and CDR2 is SVGIG (reference sequence). This CDR3 contains 14 residues. CDR3 amino acids: CAWSQQGSGNTIYF. The CDR3 nucleotides read TGTGCCTGGAGTCAACAGGGCTCTGGAAACACCATATATTTT.

The genes are TRBV7-9 and TRBJ2-1; TRBD2 aligns across 7 bases. V was clipped by 1 base and J by 2 bases; unmatched bases: 2. The CDR3 spans 15 residues. Germline V gives CDR1 SEHNR, CDR2 FQNEAQ (reference sequence). In DNA, the CDR3 is TGTGCCAGCAGCTTAGGGGGGGGTGCCTACAATGAGCAGTTCTTC. It specifies CASSLGGGAYNEQFF.

V and J are TRBV19 and TRBJ1-2, with TRBD1 matching over 7 bases. The length of the CDR3 is 12 residues. V shed 7 bases and J 5 bases; nucleotides not matched to a gene: 4. Per germline, CDR1 LNHDA and CDR2 SQIVND (reference sequence). DNA for the CDR3: TGTGCCAGTAAGGGGGCGACGTATGGCTACACCTTC. Its protein is CASKGATYGYTF.

This sequence joins TRBV5-1 and TRBJ2-7; D is undetermined. CDR3 length: 12 residues. Trimming shortened V by 0 bases and J by 5 bases, and 6 bases separated the two germline ends. Germline CDR1 reads SGHRS; CDR2 reads YFSETQ. CDR3 sequence reads: CASSLVRNEQYF. CDR3 coding DNA: TGCGCCAGCAGCTTGGTCAGGAACGAGCAGTACTTC.

This clone was counted once. The rearrangement joins TRBV6-1 to TRBJ2-7; 7 nucleotides align to TRBD2. V was clipped by 7 bases and J by 1 base; unmatched bases: 10. The CDR3 runs to 15 residues. Germline lookup yields CDR1 MNHNS and CDR2 SASEGT. The CDR3 sequence is CASTPSWEGSYEQYF. DNA of the CDR3: TGTGCCAGCACCCCTTCCTGGGAGGGGTCCTACGAGCAGTACTTC.